This T cell receptor beta chain stems from a study of T cells expressing NK-cell markers. Study information: It was sorted CD3+CD56-NKG2C+, CD3+CD56+NKG2C- and CD3+CD56+NKG2C+ T cells that provided the TCR beta repertoires. Findings and limits, study-wide: For several donors, the dominant NKG2C+ clonotypes made up roughly 1.0-7.0% of their CD8+ T cells.

A note on this clonotype: Its antigen is unknown.

It was by 5'RACE template switching with UMIs that TCR beta cDNA was made. TCRdb re-called the 5' RACE reads and shows each CDR3 protein once, DNA omitted. The data show 550,000 to 600,000 distinct CDR3 sequences, and the top ten clones hold around 4%. This receptor was taken from a man aged 18 to 35 in good health. Sequencing input: blood T cells: a sorted CD56 or NKG2C T cell subset, CD4+ or CD8+ T cells, or bulk PBMC T cells (not recorded which).

CDR3 residues: CASSRRASFVPDTQYF. The V gene is TRBV3-1, the J gene TRBJ2-3; TCRdb returns TRBD2, unconfirmable since there is no DNA. Germline CDR1 and CDR2: LGHDT and YNNKEL (reference sequence). CDR3 size: 16 residues.